This TCR beta chain is drawn from a study of blood T cell repertoires in COVID-19 (dated by TCRdb to 2018 to 2021). Turning to the overall study: Samples covering the acute and convalescent phases of COVID-19 were provided by collaborators in the United States, Italy and Spain. The prospective study material was composed of cDNA or gDNA derived from T cells, B-cell-depleted T cells, or PBMCs. Subjects who had been exposed to COVID-19, were actively infected with it, or had recovered from it provided the deeply sampled blood TCRbeta repertoires that made up the dataset. The repertoires were made available in a free public database intended to serve as a resource for research on the immune response to SARS-CoV-2. Samples came from the ongoing ImmuneRACE study (first 160 participants) plus 1,254 subjects from 6 global collaborators. A de-identified subject ID, COVID-19 status, age in years and sex were almost always included in the sample metadata. Where available, HLA class I and class II types were taken from metadata supplied by the sample provider and were not determined by assay-based typing.

V lost 8 bases and J lost 7 bases, and the count of bases not matched to a germline gene is 6. The germline V gene specifies SNHLY as CDR1 and FYNNEI as CDR2. Spanning cysteine to phenylalanine, the CDR3 consists of 13 amino acids. Only CDR3 DNA remains: 39 bases, in frame from the first base. The investigation overall reported the following: How much clinical and demographic metadata was included differed by source and by participant, and the metadata was provided uncurated.

A second Seattle source provided samples from volunteer blood donors who had recovered from COVID-19. Each collaborating institution followed its own protocols to collect whole blood in K2EDTA tubes. For TCRbeta analysis, collaborator samples were shipped as frozen whole blood, as isolated PBMCs, or as DNA extracted from either sample type. Notes on this clone: Its antigen is not yet known. One base away there is no much larger clone; base qualities are not given.

TCRbeta CDR3 regions were amplified from genomic DNA by means of the immunoSEQ Assay, a bias-controlled multiplex PCR. Processing in the source paper ran as follows. The number of nucleated cells in each sample was estimated by amplification of reference gene primers within the assay. To quantify the absolute abundance of each unique TCRbeta CDR3 rearrangement, sequence reads were collapsed and filtered. For each sample, productive Simpson clonality was calculated as the square root of Simpson's diversity index over productive rearrangements. As stored in TCRdb, this immuneACCESS dataset retains in-frame rearrangements with V and J assigned. A fraction of the clones does not appear; measured against another copy, unresolved V genes explain less than half of the discrepancy, and the remainder lacks a known reason. The DNA gave D and trimming, while V, J and clone size come from that table. Counted in this sample were around 300,000 clones; roughly 90% of them appeared once. The ten largest account for 0.94% of the sample.

The TCR comes from a woman aged 40 to 50 who had recovered from COVID-19. Sequencing was performed on peripheral blood. This receptor chain uses TRBV2 and TRBJ2-3, with 10 bases matching TRBD1. The CDR3 has the sequence CASEDRGLNTQYF. The nucleotide sequence reads TGTGCCAGCGAGGACAGGGGGTTAAATACGCAGTATTTT.